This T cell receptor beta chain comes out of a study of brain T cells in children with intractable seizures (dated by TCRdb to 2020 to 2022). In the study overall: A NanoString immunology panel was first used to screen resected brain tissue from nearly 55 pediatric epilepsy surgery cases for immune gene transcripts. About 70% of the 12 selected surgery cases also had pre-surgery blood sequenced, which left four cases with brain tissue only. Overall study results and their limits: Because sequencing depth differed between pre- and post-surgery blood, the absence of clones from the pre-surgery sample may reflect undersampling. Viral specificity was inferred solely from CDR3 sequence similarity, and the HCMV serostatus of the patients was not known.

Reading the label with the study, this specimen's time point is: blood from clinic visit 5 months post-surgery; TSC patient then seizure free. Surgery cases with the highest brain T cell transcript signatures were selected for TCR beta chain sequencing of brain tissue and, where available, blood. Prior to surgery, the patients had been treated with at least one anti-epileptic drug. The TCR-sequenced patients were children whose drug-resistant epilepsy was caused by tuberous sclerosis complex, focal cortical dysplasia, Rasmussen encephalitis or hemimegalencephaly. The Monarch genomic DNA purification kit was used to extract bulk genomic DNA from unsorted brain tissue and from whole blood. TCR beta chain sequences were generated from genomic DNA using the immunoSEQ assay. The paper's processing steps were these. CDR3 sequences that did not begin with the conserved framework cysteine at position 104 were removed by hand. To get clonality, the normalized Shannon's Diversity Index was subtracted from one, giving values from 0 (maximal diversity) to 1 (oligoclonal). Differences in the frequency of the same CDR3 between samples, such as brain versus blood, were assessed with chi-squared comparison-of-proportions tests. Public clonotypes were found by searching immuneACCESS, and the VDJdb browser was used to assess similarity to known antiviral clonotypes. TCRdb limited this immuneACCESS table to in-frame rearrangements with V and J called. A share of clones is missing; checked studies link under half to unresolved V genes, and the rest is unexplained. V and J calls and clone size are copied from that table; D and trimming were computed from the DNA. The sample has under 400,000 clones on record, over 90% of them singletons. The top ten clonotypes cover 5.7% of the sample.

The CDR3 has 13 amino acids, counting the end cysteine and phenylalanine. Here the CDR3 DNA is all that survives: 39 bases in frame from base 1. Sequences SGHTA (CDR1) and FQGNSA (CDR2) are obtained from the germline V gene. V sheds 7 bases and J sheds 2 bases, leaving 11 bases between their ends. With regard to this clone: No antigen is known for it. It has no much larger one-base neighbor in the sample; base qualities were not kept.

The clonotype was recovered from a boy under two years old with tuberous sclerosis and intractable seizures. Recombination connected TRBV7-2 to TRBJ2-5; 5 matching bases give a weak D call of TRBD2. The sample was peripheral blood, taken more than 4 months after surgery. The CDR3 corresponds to CASTYGVQETQYF. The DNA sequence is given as TGTGCCAGCACCTACGGGGTACAAGAGACCCAGTACTTC.